Listed below are T cell receptor beta chains from one sample, sequenced in a study of blood T cell repertoires in COVID-19. Sequencing used immunoSEQ multiplex PCR; TCRdb keeps in-frame clones, though not all of them. The table shows over 250,000 clones, with around nine tenths occurring only once. Sequencing input: peripheral blood. The receptors were gathered from a woman between 35 and 50 years old who had recovered from COVID-19. Each CDR3 is given with its conserved first and last residue. A D gene is named only where the DNA matches it firmly. Clone size is not always given. Where it is, it says once, few, many or a class for expanded clones.

j_call | d_call | v_call | clone_size | cdr3_aa | cdr3_nt
TRBJ1-3 | TRBD1 | TRBV5-1 | few | CASSLTQTGRSGNTIYF | TGCGCCAGCAGCTTGACCCAGACAGGGAGGTCTGGAAACACCATATATTTT
TRBJ1-4 | - | TRBV3-1/TRBV3-2 | once | CASRQGRRNEKLFF | TGTGCCAGCAGGCAGGGCCGCCGTAATGAAAAACTGTTTTTT
TRBJ1-6 | TRBD1 | TRBV4-3 | - | CASSLDRDSPLHF | TGCGCCAGCAGCCTGGACAGGGATTCACCCCTCCACTTT
TRBJ2-5 | TRBD1 | TRBV18 | - | CASSPIQGDPGTQYF | TGTGCCAGCTCACCGATCCAGGGGGACCCGGGGACCCAGTACTTC
TRBJ2-3 | - | TRBV6-1 | once | CASSEARARDTQYF | TGTGCCAGCAGTGAAGCACGCGCCCGGGATACGCAGTATTTT
TRBJ2-5 | - | TRBV7-8 | - | CASSLGASVETQYF | TGTGCCAGCAGCTTAGGGGCTAGCGTGGAGACCCAGTACTTC
TRBJ2-5 | TRBD1 | TRBV9 | - | CASSRRTGEETQYF | TGTGCCAGCAGCCGACGAACAGGGGAAGAGACCCAGTACTTC
TRBJ1-3 | - | TRBV5-1 | once | CASSTDGTNSYGNTIYF | TGCGCCAGCAGCACCGACGGGACAAATTCTTATGGAAACACCATATATTTT
TRBJ1-5 | - | TRBV7-2 | - | CASSLWANQPQHF | TGTGCCAGCAGCTTATGGGCAAATCAGCCCCAGCATTTT
TRBJ2-1 | - | TRBV27 | - | CASSHTSNEQFF | TGTGCCAGCAGCCACACTAGCAATGAGCAGTTCTTC
TRBJ1-2 | - | TRBV19 | - | CASSISGGYTF | TGTGCCAGTAGTATTTCGGGGGGATACACCTTC
TRBJ1-1 | - | TRBV2 | - | CASRWGVNTEAFF | TGTGCCAGCAGGTGGGGGGTTAACACTGAAGCTTTCTTT
TRBJ2-5 | TRBD2 | TRBV6-2/TRBV6-3 | - | CASSFSGRPETQYF | TGTGCCAGCAGTTTCAGCGGGAGGCCAGAGACCCAGTACTTC
TRBJ1-1 | - | TRBV5-1 | few | CASSPSGRGGRNTEAFF | TGCGCCAGCAGCCCCTCAGGGCGCGGGGGGCGGAACACTGAAGCTTTCTTT
TRBJ2-7 | TRBD2 | TRBV2 | - | CASRLSGPTYEQYF | TGTGCCAGCAGACTTAGCGGGCCGACCTACGAGCAGTACTTC
TRBJ1-1 | - | TRBV10-3 | once | CAISEGQAGTEAFF | TGTGCCATCAGTGAGGGGCAAGCGGGCACTGAAGCTTTCTTT
TRBJ2-3 | - | TRBV30 | - | CAWEGDFTDTQYF | TGTGCCTGGGAGGGGGATTTCACAGATACGCAGTATTTT
TRBJ2-5 | TRBD1 | TRBV7-9 | - | CASSPRQGETWGSQYF | TGTGCCAGCAGCCCCCGACAGGGAGAGACCTGGGGGTCCCAGTACTTC
TRBJ2-7 | - | TRBV19 | - | CASSIGGGVEQYF | TGTGCCAGTAGTATTGGCGGCGGGGTTGAGCAGTACTTC
TRBJ1-2 | - | TRBV4-3 | once | CASSQGPGTNYGYTF | TGCGCCAGCAGCCAAGGTCCGGGGACTAACTATGGCTACACCTTC
TRBJ1-6 | TRBD1 | TRBV28 | many | CASPDRANSPLHF | TGTGCCAGCCCGGACAGGGCTAATTCACCCCTCCACTTT
TRBJ2-1 | TRBD2 | TRBV18 | - | CASSPSRGSGSPGNEQFF | TGTGCCAGCTCACCCAGTCGGGGTAGCGGGTCCCCTGGGAATGAGCAGTTCTTC
TRBJ1-2 | - | TRBV18 | - | CASSPGGGYGYTF | TGTGCCAGCTCACCGGGGGGTGGCTATGGCTACACCTTC